This TCR beta chain was retrieved from a study of blood T cell repertoires in COVID-19. Study processing details: How many nucleated cells were present was estimated from reference gene primer amplification. TCRdb's copy holds only in-frame clones and misses some; the assay was immunoSEQ multiplex PCR. Clonal size and the V and J genes are those of that table, whereas D and trimming came from the DNA. This sample has about 340,000 clones, with under 95% found just once. The germline gives CDR1 SGHVS, CDR2 FQNEAQ. With 5 bases clipped from V and 1 base from J, the junction kept 6 bases outside the gene matches. The CDR3 is 16 residues long.

The chain links TRBV7-8 to TRBJ2-3, with TRBD2 identical over 10 bases. The source material was peripheral blood. The source is a woman aged 18-29 years who had recovered from COVID-19. CDR3 nucleotide sequence: TGTGCCAGCAGCCTAGTCGGGACTAGCGGCACAGATACGCAGTATTTT. Protein product: CASSLVGTSGTDTQYF.